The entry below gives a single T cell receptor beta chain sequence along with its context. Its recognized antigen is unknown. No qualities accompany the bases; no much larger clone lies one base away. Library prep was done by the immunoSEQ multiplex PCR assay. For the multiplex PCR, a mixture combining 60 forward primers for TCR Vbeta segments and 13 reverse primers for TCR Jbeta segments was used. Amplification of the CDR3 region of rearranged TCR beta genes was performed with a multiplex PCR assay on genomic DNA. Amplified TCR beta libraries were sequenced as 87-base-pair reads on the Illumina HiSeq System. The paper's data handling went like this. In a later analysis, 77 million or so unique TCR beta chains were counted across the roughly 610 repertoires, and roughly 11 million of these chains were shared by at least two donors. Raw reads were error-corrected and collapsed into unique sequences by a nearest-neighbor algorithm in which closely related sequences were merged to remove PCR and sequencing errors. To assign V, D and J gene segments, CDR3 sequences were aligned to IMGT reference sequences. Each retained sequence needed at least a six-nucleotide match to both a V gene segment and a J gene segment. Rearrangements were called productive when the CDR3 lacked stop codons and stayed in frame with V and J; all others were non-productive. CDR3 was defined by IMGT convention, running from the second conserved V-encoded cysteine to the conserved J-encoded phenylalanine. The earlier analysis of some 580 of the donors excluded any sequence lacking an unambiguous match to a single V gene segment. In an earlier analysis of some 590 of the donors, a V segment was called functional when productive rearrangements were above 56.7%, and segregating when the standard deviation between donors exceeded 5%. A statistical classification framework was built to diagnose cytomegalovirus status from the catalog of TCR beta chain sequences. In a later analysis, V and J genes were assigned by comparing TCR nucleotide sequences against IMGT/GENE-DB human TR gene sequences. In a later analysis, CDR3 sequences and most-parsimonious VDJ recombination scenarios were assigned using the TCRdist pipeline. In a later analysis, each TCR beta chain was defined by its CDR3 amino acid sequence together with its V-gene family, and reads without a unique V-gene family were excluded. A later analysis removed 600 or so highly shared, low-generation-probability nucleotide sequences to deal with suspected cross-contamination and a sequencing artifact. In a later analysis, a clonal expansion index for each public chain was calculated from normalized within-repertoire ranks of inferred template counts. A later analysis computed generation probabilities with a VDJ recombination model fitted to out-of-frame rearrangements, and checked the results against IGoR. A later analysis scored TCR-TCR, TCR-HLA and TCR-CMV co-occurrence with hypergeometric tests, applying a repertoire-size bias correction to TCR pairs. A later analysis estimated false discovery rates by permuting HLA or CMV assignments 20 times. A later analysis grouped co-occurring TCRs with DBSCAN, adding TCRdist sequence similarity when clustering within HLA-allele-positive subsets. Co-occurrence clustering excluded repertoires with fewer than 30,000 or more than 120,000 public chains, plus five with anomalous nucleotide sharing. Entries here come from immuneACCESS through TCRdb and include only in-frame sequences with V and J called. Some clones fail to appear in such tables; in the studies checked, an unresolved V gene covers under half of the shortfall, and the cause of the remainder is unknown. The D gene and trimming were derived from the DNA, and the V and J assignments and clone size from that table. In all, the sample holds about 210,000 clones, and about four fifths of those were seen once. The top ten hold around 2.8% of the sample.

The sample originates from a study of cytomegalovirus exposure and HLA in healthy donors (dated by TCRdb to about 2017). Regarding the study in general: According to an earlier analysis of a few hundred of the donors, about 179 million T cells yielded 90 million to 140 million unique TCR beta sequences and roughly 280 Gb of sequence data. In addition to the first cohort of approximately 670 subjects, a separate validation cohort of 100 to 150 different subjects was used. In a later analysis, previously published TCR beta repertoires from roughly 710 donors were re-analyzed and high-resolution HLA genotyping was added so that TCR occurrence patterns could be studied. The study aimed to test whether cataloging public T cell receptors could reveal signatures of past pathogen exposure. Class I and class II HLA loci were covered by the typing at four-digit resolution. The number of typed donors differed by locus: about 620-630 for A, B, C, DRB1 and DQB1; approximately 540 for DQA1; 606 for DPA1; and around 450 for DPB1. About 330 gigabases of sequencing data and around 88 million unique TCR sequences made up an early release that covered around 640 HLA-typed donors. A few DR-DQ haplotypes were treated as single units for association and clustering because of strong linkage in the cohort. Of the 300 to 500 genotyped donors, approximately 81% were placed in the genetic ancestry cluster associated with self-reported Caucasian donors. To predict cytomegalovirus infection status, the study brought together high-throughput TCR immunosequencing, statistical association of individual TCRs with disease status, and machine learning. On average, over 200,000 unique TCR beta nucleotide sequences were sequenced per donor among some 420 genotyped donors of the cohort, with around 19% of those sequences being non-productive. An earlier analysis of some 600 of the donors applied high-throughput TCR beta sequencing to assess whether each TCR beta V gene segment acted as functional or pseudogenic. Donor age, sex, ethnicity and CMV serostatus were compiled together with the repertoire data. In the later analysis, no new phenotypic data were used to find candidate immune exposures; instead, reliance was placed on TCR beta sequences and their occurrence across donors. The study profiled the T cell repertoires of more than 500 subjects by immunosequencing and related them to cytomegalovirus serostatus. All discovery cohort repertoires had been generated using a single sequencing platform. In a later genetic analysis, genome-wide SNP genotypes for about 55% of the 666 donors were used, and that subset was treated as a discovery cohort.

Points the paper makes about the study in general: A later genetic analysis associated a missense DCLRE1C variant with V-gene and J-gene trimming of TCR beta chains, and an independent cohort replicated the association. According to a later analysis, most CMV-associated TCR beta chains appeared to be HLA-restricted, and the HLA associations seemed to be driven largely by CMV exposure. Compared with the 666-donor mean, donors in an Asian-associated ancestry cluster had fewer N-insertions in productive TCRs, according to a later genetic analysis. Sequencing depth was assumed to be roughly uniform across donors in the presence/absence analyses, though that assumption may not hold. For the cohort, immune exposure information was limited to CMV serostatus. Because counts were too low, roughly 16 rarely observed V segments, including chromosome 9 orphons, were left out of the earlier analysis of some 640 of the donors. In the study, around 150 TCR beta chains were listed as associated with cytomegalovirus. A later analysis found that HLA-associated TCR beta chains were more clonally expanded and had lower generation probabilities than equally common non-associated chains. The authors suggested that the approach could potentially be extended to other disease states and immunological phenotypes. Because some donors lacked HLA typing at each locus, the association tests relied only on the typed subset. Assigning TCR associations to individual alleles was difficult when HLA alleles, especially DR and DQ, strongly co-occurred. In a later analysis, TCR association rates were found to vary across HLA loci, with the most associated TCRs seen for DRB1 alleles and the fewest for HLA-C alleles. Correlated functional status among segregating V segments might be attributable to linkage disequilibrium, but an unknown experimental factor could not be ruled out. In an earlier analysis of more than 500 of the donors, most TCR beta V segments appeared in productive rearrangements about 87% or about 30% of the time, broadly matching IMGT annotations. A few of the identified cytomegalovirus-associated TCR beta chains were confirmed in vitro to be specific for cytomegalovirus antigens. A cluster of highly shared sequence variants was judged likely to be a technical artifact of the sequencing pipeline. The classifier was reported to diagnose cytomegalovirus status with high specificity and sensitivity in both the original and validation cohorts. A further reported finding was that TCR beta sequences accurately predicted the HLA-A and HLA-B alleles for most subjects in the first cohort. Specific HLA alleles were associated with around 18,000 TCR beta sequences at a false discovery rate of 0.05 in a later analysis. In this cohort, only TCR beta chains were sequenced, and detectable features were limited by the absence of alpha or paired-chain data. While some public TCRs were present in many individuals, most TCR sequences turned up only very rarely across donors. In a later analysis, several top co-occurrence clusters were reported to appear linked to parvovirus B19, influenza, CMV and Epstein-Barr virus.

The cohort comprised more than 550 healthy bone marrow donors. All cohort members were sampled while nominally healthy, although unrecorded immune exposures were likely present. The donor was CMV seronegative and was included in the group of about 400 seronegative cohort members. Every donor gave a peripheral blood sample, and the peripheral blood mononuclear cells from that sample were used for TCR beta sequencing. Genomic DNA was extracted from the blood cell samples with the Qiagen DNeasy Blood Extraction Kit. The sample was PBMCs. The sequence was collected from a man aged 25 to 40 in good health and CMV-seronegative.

The CDR3 has the sequence CASSSGQGHGYTF. Read as DNA, the sequence is TGTGCCAGCAGCTCTGGACAGGGACATGGCTACACCTTC. This chain joins TRBV7-3 to TRBJ1-2; the junction holds 8 bases that match TRBD1. The CDR3 covers 13 residues, taking in both the cysteine and the phenylalanine. The only DNA kept is the CDR3, 39 bases in frame from the first base. After removal of 4 bases from V and 6 bases from J, the junction retains 4 bases not matched to a gene. Based on the germline V gene, the CDR1 and CDR2 sequences are SGHTA and FQGTGA.